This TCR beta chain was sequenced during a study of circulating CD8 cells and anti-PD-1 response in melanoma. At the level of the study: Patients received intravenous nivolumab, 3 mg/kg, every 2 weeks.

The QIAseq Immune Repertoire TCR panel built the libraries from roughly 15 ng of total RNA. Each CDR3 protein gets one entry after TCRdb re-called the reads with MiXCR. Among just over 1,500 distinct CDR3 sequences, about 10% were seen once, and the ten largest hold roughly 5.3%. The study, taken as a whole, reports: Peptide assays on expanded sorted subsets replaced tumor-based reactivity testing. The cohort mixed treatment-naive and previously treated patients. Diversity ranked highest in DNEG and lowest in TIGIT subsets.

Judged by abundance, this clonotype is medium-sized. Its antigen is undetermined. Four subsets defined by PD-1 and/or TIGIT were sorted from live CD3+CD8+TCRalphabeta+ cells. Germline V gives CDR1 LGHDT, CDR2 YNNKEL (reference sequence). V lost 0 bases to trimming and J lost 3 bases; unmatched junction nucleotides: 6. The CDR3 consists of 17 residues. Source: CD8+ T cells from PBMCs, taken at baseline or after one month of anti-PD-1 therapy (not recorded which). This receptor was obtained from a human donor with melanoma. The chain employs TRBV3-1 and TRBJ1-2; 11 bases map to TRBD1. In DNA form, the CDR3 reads TGTGCCAGCAGCCAAGATAGGACAGGGGGCGCTTACTATGGCTACACCTTC. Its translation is CASSQDRTGGAYYGYTF.